Presented here are 25 T cell receptor beta chains from one specimen sequenced in a study of cytomegalovirus exposure and HLA in healthy donors. A multiplex PCR was run with 60 Vbeta primers and 13 Jbeta primers. Some clones are missing from TCRdb's copy, which holds only in-frame ones; the method was immunoSEQ multiplex PCR. Of over 85,000 clones in the sample, around 73% were seen once. Sequenced sample: PBMCs. All receptors come from a female donor in good health and CMV-seronegative.

Note on this clone: Additional DNA sequences in this sample encode the identical CDR3. The rearrangement links TRBV6-5 to TRBJ2-5, with 7 bases lining up with TRBD2. V was pared by 0 bases and J by 3 bases, with 7 bases of the junction left unmatched. The CDR3 totals 16 residues. Germline loops: CDR1 MNHEY, CDR2 SVGAGI. Here the CDR3 reads CASSYSGSAGEETQYF. The CDR3 DNA reads TGTGCCAGCAGTTACTCGGGTTCTGCGGGAGAAGAGACCCAGTACTTC.

The chain recombines TRBV28 with TRBJ2-5; 7 bases agree with TRBD1. CDR1 and CDR2 from the germline V gene are MDHEN and SYDVKM. V trimming: 4 bases; J trimming: 2 bases; junction bases outside the gene matches: 4. The CDR3 is made up of 14 amino acids. The CDR3 reads CASSSPGQQETQYF. As DNA, the CDR3 is TGTGCCAGCAGTTCGCCGGGACAGCAAGAGACCCAGTACTTC.

The J gene is TRBJ2-7, the V gene TRBV4-1, with D tentatively TRBD2 (6 bases). Germline loops: CDR1 MGHRA, CDR2 YSYEKL. This CDR3 is built from 16 residues. V was clipped by 1 base and J by 2 bases, with 15 bases between them. CDR3 sequence reads: CASSQAGFGGTYEQYF. CDR3 coding DNA: TGCGCCAGCAGCCAAGCCGGCTTTGGGGGGACCTACGAGCAGTACTTC.

The DNA for the CDR3 is TGTGCCAGCAGCGTAGATGAGCGGGGGTACGAGCAGTACTTC. Residues: CASSVDERGYEQYF. The chain uses TRBV9 and TRBJ2-7; 8 bases align to TRBD2. Germline V lookup: CDR1 SGDLS, CDR2 YYNGEE. V lost 0 bases and J lost 4; bases outside the gene matches: 3. This CDR3 comprises 14 residues.

In this sample, this clone turned up once. This chain connects TRBV2 to TRBJ1-5; 8 nucleotides agree with TRBD1. This CDR3 comprises 14 residues. V shed 4 bases, J shed 3 bases, and the junction held 2 bases outside the gene matches. Per germline, CDR1 SNHLY and CDR2 FYNNEI. The chain's CDR3 is CASSAGQDNQPQHF. For the CDR3, the DNA is TGTGCCAGCAGTGCGGGACAGGACAATCAGCCCCAGCATTTT.

This clone came up once. The chain links TRBV20-1 to TRBJ2-7, with D maybe TRBD1 (6 bases). Germline V gives CDR1 DFQATT, CDR2 SNEGSKA (reference sequence). CDR3 size: 11 residues. Deletions cut 7 bases from V and 4 bases from J, with 11 bases between. The CDR3 bases are TGCAGTGTGAGTCAGGGGTACGAGCAGTACTTC. Amino acids: CSVSQGYEQYF.

The chain is built from TRBV9 and TRBJ2-1; D is undetermined. The germline V gene encodes CDR1 SGDLS and CDR2 YYNGEE. V gave up 0 bases and J gave up 3 bases, with 13 bases separating them. This CDR3 comprises 16 residues. The DNA of the CDR3 is TGTGCCAGCAGCGTAGAGTCCCCGCCAGGCTACAATGAGCAGTTCTTC. Translated: CASSVESPPGYNEQFF. Using reference TRBV9 and TRBJ2-1 for the parts outside the CDR3, the full variable domain is DSGVTQTPKHLITATGQRVTLRCSPRSGDLSVYWYQQSLDQGLQFLIQYYNGEERAKGNILERFSAQQFPDLHSELNLSSLELGDSALYFCASSVESPPGYNEQFFGPGTRLTVL.

This clone is a singleton in its sample. The genes are TRBV7-9 and TRBJ2-3; TRBD2 agrees at 11 bases. Germline V gives CDR1 SEHNR, CDR2 FQNEAQ (reference sequence). The V segment lost 4 bases and the J segment 2 bases; nucleotides outside the gene matches: 5. CDR3 length: 16 amino acids. CDR3 sequence (DNA): TGTGCCAGCAGCTCTAATAGCGGGAGGGACACAGATACGCAGTATTTT. Its translation: CASSSNSGRDTDTQYF.

The V gene is TRBV28, the J gene TRBJ2-3; 7 positions match TRBD2. J was trimmed by 4 bases and V by 6 bases; bases with no gene match: 13. CDR1 is MDHEN, CDR2 SYDVKM, per germline. The length of the CDR3 is 16 residues. CDR3 amino acids: CASSRSSGGTADTQYF. CDR3 sequence (DNA): TGTGCCAGCAGCCGATCCTCGGGAGGTACTGCAGATACGCAGTATTTT.

The V call is TRBV27, the J call TRBJ1-2; D gene uncertain. Trimming pared 8 bases from V and 1 base from J, leaving 11 bases between. CDR3 length: 13 amino acids. Germline V gene lookup returns CDR1 MNHEY and CDR2 SMNVEV (reference sequence). The CDR3 sequence is CASSIEVNYGYTF. Here the CDR3 DNA reads TGTGCCAGCTCCATCGAGGTTAACTATGGCTACACCTTC.

To note about this clone: At one end, the junction sequence differs from germline, possibly due to a read error. The chain recombines TRBV30 with TRBJ1-6, with a tentative D call TRBD1 (6 bases). The germline V gene has CDR1 GTSNPN and CDR2 SVGIG (reference sequence). The CDR3 spans 15 residues. CDR3 sequence (DNA): TGTGCCTGGAGTGTACCTGGACAGAATAATCCACCCCTCCACTTT. This translates into CAWSVPGQNNPPLHF.

The V and J genes are TRBV19 and TRBJ2-3, with 9 bases aligning to TRBD1. CDR3 length: 17 amino acids. J lost 3 bases, V lost 5 bases, and 12 bases had no gene match. Germline V CDR1 and CDR2: LNHDA, SQIVND (reference sequence). CDR3 DNA sequence: TGTGCCAGTAGTCCCCATTCTGGACAGGGGACGACAGATACGCAGTATTTT. As protein: CASSPHSGQGTTDTQYF.

Only a few counts were recorded for this clone. The V gene is TRBV7-3, the J gene TRBJ1-3; 7 nucleotides line up with TRBD1. The V segment lost 5 bases and the J segment 2 bases; nucleotides outside the gene matches: 6. The germline V gene encodes CDR1 SGHTA and CDR2 FQGTGA. The CDR3 has 15 residues. CDR3: CASSITGTAGNTIYF. CDR3 bases: TGTGCCAGCAGCATTACCGGGACAGCTGGAAACACCATATATTTT.

The V and J genes are TRBV7-9 and TRBJ1-1; D unclear. The CDR3 runs to 14 residues. The germline V and J ends were trimmed by 5 bases and 0 bases, with 10 bases remaining between them. CDR1 is SEHNR, CDR2 FQNEAQ, per germline (reference sequence). In DNA, the CDR3 is TGTGCCAGCAGCCCTCGCGGGGTGAACACTGAAGCTTTCTTT. This translates into CASSPRGVNTEAFF.

V and J are TRBV28 and TRBJ2-1; 11 nucleotides agree with TRBD2. The ends lost 4 bases at V and 4 bases at J; junction bases unmatched: 9. The CDR3 contains 17 residues. Looked up from germline, CDR1 is MDHEN and CDR2 is SYDVKM. The CDR3 DNA follows: TGTGCCAGCAGTTCCCCATATAGCGGGAGGGGATACAATGAGCAGTTCTTC. It codes for CASSSPYSGRGYNEQFF.

This clone is a singleton in its sample. The rearrangement uses TRBV4-3 and TRBJ2-7; 8 nucleotides match TRBD2. Germline trimming cut 3 bases from V and 2 bases from J; bases unmatched to any gene: 3. The CDR3 has 14 amino acids. Looked up from germline, CDR1 is LGHNA and CDR2 is YSLEER. The CDR3 DNA follows: TGCGCCAGCAGCCAGGATAGCGGGACCTACGAGCAGTACTTC. It codes for CASSQDSGTYEQYF.

This clone was observed a few times. The chain couples TRBV7-2 to TRBJ2-2; D call uncertain. CDR3 length equals 14 residues. Trimming removed 5 bases from V and 3 bases from J, with 10 bases in between. The germline V gene has CDR1 SGHTA and CDR2 FQGNSA. CDR3: CASSSRHHTGELFF. The CDR3 nucleotides are TGTGCCAGCAGCAGCCGACACCACACCGGGGAGCTGTTTTTT.

The V gene is TRBV5-1, the J gene TRBJ2-7, with D tentatively TRBD1 (6 bases). V was pared by 5 bases and J by 5 bases, with 17 bases between. CDR3 length: 14 residues. Germline CDR1 reads SGHRS; CDR2 reads YFSETQ. The CDR3 DNA reads as TGCGCCAGCAGAACCACAGGGAGTTCCCACGAGCAGTACTTC. Translated: CASRTTGSSHEQYF.

The chain is built from TRBV28 and TRBJ2-5; D unresolved. V lost 4 bases, J lost 5 bases, and 5 bases lay in between. Germline V lookup: CDR1 MDHEN, CDR2 SYDVKM. The CDR3 covers 11 residues. The CDR3 loop reads CASSSRETQYF. CDR3 bases: TGTGCCAGCAGTTCTAGGGAGACCCAGTACTTC.

The rearrangement uses TRBV4-1 and TRBJ1-1; 9 nucleotides align to TRBD1. The CDR3 has 15 residues. Germline lookup yields CDR1 MGHRA and CDR2 YSYEKL. Unmatched junction bases numbered 5, after V lost 2 bases and J lost 4 bases. CDR3 residues: CASSQTGGGRTEAFF. CDR3 DNA sequence: TGCGCCAGCAGCCAAACAGGGGGCGGTCGCACTGAAGCTTTCTTT.

This clone occurred a few times. J is TRBJ2-1 and V is TRBV14, with 12 bases that match TRBD1. V lost 4 bases to trimming and J lost 5 bases; unmatched junction nucleotides: 12. From germline, CDR1 is SGHDN and CDR2 FVKESK. CDR3 size: 18 residues. In nucleotides, the CDR3 is TGTGCCAGCAGCCCCCGGGACAGGGGGCTGTGGAGGAACAATGAGCAGTTCTTC. Translating it yields CASSPRDRGLWRNNEQFF.

In this sample, this clone turned up a few times. The chain has TRBV28 and TRBJ2-7; D may be TRBD1 (5 bases). The germline V and J ends were trimmed by 4 bases and 3 bases, with 7 bases remaining between them. The germline CDR1 and CDR2 sequences are MDHEN and SYDVKM. This CDR3 comprises 12 residues. The CDR3 coding sequence is TGTGCCAGCAGTTACGACAGCTACGAGCAGTACTTC. Translating gives CASSYDSYEQYF.

The V and J genes are TRBV28 and TRBJ2-1; TRBD2 matches 10 bases. V shed 5 bases and J 2 bases; nucleotides not matched to a gene: 3. CDR1 and CDR2 from the germline V gene are MDHEN and SYDVKM. The CDR3 has 15 residues. DNA for the CDR3: TGTGCCAGCAGTGCTAGCGGGAGAGCCTACAATGAGCAGTTCTTC. Translating gives CASSASGRAYNEQFF. Full variable domain (missing parts from reference TRBV28 and TRBJ2-1): DVKVTQSSRYLVKRTGEKVFLECVQDMDHENMFWYRQDPGLGLRLIYFSYDVKMKEKGDIPEGYSVSREKKERFSLILESASTNQTSMYLCASSASGRAYNEQFFGPGTRLTVL.

This clone was detected once. One junction end disagrees with the germline gene, perhaps due to a read error. The chain carries TRBV7-9 and TRBJ1-2; D remains ambiguous. Looked up from germline, CDR1 is SEHNR and CDR2 is FQNEAQ (reference sequence). The CDR3 is 12 residues long. The CDR3 reads CASSVASYGYTF. The CDR3 DNA is TGTGCCAGCAGCGTAGCGAGCTATGGCTACACCTTC.

The chain employs TRBV30 and TRBJ1-1, with D tentatively TRBD1 (5 bases). The CDR3 contains 13 residues. Germline CDR1 is GTSNPN and CDR2 is SVGIG (reference sequence). Trimming cost V 4 bases and J 2 bases, with 11 bases left between them. CDR3 nucleotides: TGTGCCTGGACTAGACAGACTAACACTGAAGCTTTCTTT. Its translation: CAWTRQTNTEAFF.